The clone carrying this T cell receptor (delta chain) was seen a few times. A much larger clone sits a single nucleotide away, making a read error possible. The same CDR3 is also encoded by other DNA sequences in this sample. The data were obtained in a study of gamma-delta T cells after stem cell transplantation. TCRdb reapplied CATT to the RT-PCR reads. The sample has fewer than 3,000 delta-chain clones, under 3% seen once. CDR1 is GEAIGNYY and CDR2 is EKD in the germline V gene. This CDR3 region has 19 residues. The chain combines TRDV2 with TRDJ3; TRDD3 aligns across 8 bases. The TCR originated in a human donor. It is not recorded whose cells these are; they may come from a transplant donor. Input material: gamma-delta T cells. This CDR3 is CACDPTGGSRSWDTRQMFF. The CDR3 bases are TGTGCCTGTGACCCTACTGGGGGTTCAAGGTCCTGGGACACTCGACAGATGTTTTTC.